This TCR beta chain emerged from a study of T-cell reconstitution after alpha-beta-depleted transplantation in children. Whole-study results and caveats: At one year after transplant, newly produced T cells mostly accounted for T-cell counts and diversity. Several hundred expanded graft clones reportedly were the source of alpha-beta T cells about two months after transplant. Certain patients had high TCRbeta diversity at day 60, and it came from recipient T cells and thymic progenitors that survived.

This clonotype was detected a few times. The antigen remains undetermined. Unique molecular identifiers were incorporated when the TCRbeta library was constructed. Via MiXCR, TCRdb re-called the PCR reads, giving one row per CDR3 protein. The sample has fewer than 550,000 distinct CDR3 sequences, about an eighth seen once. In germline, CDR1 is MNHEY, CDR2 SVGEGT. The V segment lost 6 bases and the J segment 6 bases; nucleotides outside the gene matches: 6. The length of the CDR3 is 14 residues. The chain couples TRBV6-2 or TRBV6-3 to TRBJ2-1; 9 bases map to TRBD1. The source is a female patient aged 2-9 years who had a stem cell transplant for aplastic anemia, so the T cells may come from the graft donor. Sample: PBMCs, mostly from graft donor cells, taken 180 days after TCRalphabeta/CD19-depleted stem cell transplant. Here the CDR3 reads CASRGQGRGNEQFF. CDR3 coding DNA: TGTGCCAGCAGGGGACAGGGAAGGGGCAATGAGCAGTTCTTC.